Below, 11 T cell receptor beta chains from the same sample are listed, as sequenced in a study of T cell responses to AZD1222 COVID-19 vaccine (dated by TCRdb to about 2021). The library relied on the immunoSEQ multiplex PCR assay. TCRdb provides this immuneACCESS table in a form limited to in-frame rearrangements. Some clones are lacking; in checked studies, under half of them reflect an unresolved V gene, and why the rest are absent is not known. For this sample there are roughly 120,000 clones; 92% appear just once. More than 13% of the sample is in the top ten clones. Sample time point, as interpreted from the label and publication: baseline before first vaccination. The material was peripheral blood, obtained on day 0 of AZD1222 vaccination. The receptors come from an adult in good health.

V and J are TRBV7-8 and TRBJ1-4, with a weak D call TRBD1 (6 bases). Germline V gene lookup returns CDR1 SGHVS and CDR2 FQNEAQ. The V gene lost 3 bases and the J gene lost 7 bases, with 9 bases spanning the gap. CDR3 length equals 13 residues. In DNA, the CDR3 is TGTGCCAGCAGCTTGAGACAGGCTGAAAAACTGTTTTTT. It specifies CASSLRQAEKLFF. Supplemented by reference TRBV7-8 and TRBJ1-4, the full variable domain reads GAGVSQSPRYKVAKRGQDVALRCDPISGHVSLFWYQQALGQGPEFLTYFQNEAQLDKSGLPSDRFFAERPEGSVSTLKIQRTQQEDSAVYLCASSLRQAEKLFFGSGTQLSVL.

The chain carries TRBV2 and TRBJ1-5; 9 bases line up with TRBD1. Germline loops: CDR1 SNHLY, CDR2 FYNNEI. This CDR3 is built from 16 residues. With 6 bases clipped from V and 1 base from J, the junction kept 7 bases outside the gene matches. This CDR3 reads CASRINRGLSNQPQHF. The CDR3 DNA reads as TGTGCCAGCAGAATAAACAGGGGGCTAAGCAATCAGCCCCAGCATTTT.

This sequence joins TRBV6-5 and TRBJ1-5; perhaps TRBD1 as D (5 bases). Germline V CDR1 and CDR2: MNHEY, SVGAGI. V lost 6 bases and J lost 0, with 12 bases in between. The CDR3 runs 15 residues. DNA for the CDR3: TGTGCCAGCAGGGAGGGGACGTATAGCAATCAGCCCCAGCATTTT. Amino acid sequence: CASREGTYSNQPQHF.

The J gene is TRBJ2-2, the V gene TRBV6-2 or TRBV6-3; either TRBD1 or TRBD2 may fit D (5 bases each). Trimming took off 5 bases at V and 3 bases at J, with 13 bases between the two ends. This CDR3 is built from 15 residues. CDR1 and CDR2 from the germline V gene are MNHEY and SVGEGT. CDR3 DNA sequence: TGTGCCAGCAGTCCCGATGAGGGGTACACCGGGGAGCTGTTTTTT. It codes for CASSPDEGYTGELFF.

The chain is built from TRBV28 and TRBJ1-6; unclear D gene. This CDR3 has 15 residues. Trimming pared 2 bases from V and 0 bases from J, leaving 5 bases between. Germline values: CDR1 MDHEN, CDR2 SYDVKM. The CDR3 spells CASSLRSSYNSPLHF. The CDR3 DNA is TGTGCCAGCAGTTTAAGAAGCTCCTATAATTCACCCCTCCACTTT.

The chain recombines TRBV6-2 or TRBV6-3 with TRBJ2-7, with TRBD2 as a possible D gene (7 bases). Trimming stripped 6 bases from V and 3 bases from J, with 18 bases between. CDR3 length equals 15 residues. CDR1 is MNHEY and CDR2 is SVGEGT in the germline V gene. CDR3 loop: CASSTPGGPDYEQYF. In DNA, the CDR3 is TGTGCCAGCAGCACCCCCGGGGGGCCTGACTACGAGCAGTACTTC.

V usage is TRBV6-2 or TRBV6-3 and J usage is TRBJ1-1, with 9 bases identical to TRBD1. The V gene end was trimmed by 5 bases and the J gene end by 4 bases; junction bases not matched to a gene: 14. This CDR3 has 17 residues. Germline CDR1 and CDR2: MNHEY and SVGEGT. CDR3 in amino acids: CASSHHHLGTGPTEAFF. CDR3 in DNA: TGTGCCAGCAGTCATCACCATTTAGGGACAGGGCCCACTGAAGCTTTCTTT.

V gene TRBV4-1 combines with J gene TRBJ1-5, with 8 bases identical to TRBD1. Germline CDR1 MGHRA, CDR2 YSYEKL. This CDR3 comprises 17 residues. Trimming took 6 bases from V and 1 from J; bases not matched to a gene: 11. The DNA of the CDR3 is TGCGCCAGCAGTCGCTCGCCCACAGGGGGGAGCAATCAGCCCCAGCATTTT. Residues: CASSRSPTGGSNQPQHF.

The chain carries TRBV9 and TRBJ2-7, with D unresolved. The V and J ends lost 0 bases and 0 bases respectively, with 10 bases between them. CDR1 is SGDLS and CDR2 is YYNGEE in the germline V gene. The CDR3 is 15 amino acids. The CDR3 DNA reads TGTGCCAGCAGCGTAGACGGTAGCCGCTCCTACGAGCAGTACTTC. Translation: CASSVDGSRSYEQYF.

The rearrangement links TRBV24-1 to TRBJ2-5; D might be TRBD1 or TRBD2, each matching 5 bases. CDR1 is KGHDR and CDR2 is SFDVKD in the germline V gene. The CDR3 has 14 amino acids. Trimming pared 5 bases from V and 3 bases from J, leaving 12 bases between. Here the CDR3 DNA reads TGTGCCACCAGTGGTTGGGGGTCTGAAGAGACCCAGTACTTC. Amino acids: CATSGWGSEETQYF.

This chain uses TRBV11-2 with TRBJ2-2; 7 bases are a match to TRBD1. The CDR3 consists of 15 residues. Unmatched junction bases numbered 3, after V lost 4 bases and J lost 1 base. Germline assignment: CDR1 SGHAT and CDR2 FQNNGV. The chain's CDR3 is CASSSRQGNTGELFF. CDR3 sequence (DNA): TGTGCCAGCAGCTCGCGACAGGGGAACACCGGGGAGCTGTTTTTT.